A single sample is the source of the 21 T cell receptor beta chains below, sequenced in a study of a mutant IDH1 vaccine in newly diagnosed glioma. Profiled with immunoSEQ multiplex PCR; TCRdb holds only in-frame clones, not every one. The sample includes around 50,000 clones, 65% to 80% of them seen just once. These receptors' antigens are unknown. Time point given: week 35, safety follow-up. Doses of 300 ug of mutant IDH1 20-mer peptide were given with topical imiquimod. The sequencing used PBMCs, collected from a glioma patient whose treatment included an IDH1 peptide vaccine. Receptors originate from a man aged 35-49 years with glioma.

The CDR3 is CASSPGQHNQPQHF. CDR3 bases: TGTGCCAGCAGTCCGGGACAGCACAATCAGCCCCAGCATTTT. V usage is TRBV2 and J usage is TRBJ1-5; 7 bases are a match to TRBD1. The V gene's germline CDR1 is SNHLY and CDR2 FYNNEI. The CDR3 spans 14 residues. Germline trimming cut 5 bases from V and 3 bases from J; bases unmatched to any gene: 4.

In its sample, this clone was seen a few times. This chain links TRBV2 with TRBJ1-5; D is unclear. V was clipped by 0 bases and J by 0 bases, with 12 bases between them. Per germline, CDR1 SNHLY and CDR2 FYNNEI. The CDR3 spans 17 residues. In DNA form, the CDR3 reads TGTGCCAGCAGTGAAGCCTACTCCGGGTCTAGCAATCAGCCCCAGCATTTT. Translating gives CASSEAYSGSSNQPQHF.

The chain recombines TRBV27 with TRBJ1-2, with TRBD1 identical over 9 bases. This CDR3 has 15 amino acids. Germline trimming cut 4 bases from V and 8 bases from J; bases unmatched to any gene: 11. Germline CDR1 reads MNHEY; CDR2 reads SMNVEV (reference sequence). In nucleotides, the CDR3 is TGTGCCAGCAGTTACGGGACAGGGTCCTTGGAGGGCTACACCTTC. Translating gives CASSYGTGSLEGYTF.

V usage is TRBV6-6 and J usage is TRBJ1-3; possibly TRBD1 for D (6 bases). V was clipped by 6 bases and J by 2 bases, with 14 bases between them. There are 15 residues in the CDR3. Germline CDR1 is MNHNY and CDR2 is SVGAGI (reference sequence). As DNA, the CDR3 is TGTGCCAGCAGGCACATAGGGGGAGCTGGAAACACCATATATTTT. This encodes CASRHIGGAGNTIYF.

The rearrangement uses TRBV5-1 and TRBJ2-3; no clear D gene. Germline V lookup: CDR1 SGHRS, CDR2 YFSETQ. V lost 1 base, J lost 1 base, and 4 bases lay in between. The CDR3 is 13 amino acids. The CDR3 region has the DNA TGCGCCAGCAGCTTGACCGGCACAGATACGCAGTATTTT. It translates to CASSLTGTDTQYF.

The chain uses TRBV19 and TRBJ2-7, with D maybe TRBD2 (6 bases). V was cut by 8 bases and J by 2 bases, with 13 bases left in between. CDR1 is LNHDA and CDR2 is SQIVND in the germline V gene (reference sequence). The CDR3 length is 13 residues. The CDR3 nucleotides are TGTGCCAGTCGGGGGTCGGGGACCTACGAGCAGTACTTC. It encodes CASRGSGTYEQYF.

The chain is built from TRBV7-2 and TRBJ2-7; 12 positions match TRBD2. The CDR3 loop spans 15 amino acids. V was clipped by 5 bases and J by 6 bases; unmatched bases: 8. Germline V gives CDR1 SGHTA, CDR2 FQGNSA. The CDR3 DNA reads TGTGCCAGCAGCACGGGACTAGCGGGTACCGGCGAGCAGTACTTC. This codes for CASSTGLAGTGEQYF.

V is TRBV9 and J is TRBJ2-3; TRBD1 matches 8 bases. The CDR3 covers 16 residues. Germline V gives CDR1 SGDLS, CDR2 YYNGEE. J was trimmed by 2 bases and V by 1 base; bases with no gene match: 6. CDR3 amino acids: CASSVSGTGITDTQYF. The CDR3 coding sequence is TGTGCCAGCAGCGTATCTGGGACAGGTATCACAGATACGCAGTATTTT.

The rearrangement links TRBV19 to TRBJ1-1, with D hard to call. The CDR3 is 12 amino acids. Germline CDR1 is LNHDA and CDR2 is SQIVND (reference sequence). V dropped 7 bases and J dropped 2 bases, with 8 bases sitting between them. CDR3 in amino acids: CASKTKNTEAFF. CDR3 in DNA: TGTGCCAGTAAAACCAAAAACACTGAAGCTTTCTTT.

Here the CDR3 reads CASSDLQGTSPLHF. CDR3 DNA sequence: TGTGCCAGCAGTGACCTGCAGGGTACGTCACCCCTCCACTTT. The chain couples TRBV27 to TRBJ1-6; a weak D match, TRBD1 (5 bases). The V end was cut by 5 bases, the J end by 10 bases, with 15 bases between. In germline, CDR1 is MNHEY, CDR2 SMNVEV (reference sequence). This CDR3 spans 14 amino acids.

The CDR3 DNA is TGTGCCATCAGTGGGGAGAGGAACACTGAAGCTTTCTTT. It encodes CAISGERNTEAFF. The chain links TRBV10-3 to TRBJ1-1; D remains ambiguous. The CDR3 totals 13 residues. Germline V CDR1 and CDR2: ENHRY, SYGVKD. Trimming removed 4 bases at V and 1 base at J, with 7 bases between.

The V gene is TRBV6-5, the J gene TRBJ2-5, with TRBD1 matching over 7 bases. CDR1 MNHEY and CDR2 SVGAGI come from the germline V gene. Trimming took 6 bases from V and 6 from J; bases not matched to a gene: 10. There are 14 residues in the CDR3. The CDR3 DNA reads TGTGCCAGCAGCGTCGAAACAGGGGAACAGACCCAGTACTTC. This encodes CASSVETGEQTQYF.

The rearrangement uses TRBV2 and TRBJ1-2; 8 nucleotides agree with TRBD1. J was trimmed by 7 bases and V by 8 bases; bases with no gene match: 12. The CDR3 loop spans 14 amino acids. Per germline, CDR1 SNHLY and CDR2 FYNNEI. The CDR3 loop is CASVEGAGGSGYTF. The CDR3 region has the DNA TGTGCCAGCGTTGAAGGGGCAGGGGGCTCTGGCTACACCTTC.

This chain joins TRBV5-1 and TRBJ1-1; perhaps TRBD1 as D (5 bases). The V end lost 1 base, the J end lost 1 base, and 11 bases lay between the germline ends. Germline V gene data show CDR1 as SGHRS and CDR2 as YFSETQ. The CDR3 has 15 amino acids. Written as DNA, the CDR3 is TGCGCCAGCAGCTTGTTAGGCGGGGGGAACACTGAAGCTTTCTTT. It specifies CASSLLGGGNTEAFF. The full variable domain, its missing parts supplied by reference TRBV5-1 and TRBJ1-1, is KAGVTQTPRYLIKTRGQQVTLSCSPISGHRSVSWYQQTPGQGLQFLFEYFSETQRNKGNFPGRFSGRQFSNSRSEMNVSTLELGDSALYLCASSLLGGGNTEAFFGQGTRLTVV.

This clone occurred a few times. This chain connects TRBV5-6 to TRBJ1-6; D is uncertain. The V and J ends lost 0 bases and 5 bases respectively, with 0 bases between them. This CDR3 contains 12 residues. The germline V gene encodes CDR1 SGHDT and CDR2 YYEEEE. CDR3 region: CASSLDNSPLHF. The CDR3 bases are TGTGCCAGCAGCTTGGATAATTCACCCCTCCACTTT.

J is TRBJ1-5 and V is TRBV7-8; D not resolved. CDR3 length: 15 amino acids. Germline CDR1 is SGHVS and CDR2 is FQNEAQ. V was pared by 1 base and J by 0 bases, with 7 bases between. CDR3 region: CASSLGEYSNQPQHF. CDR3 nucleotides: TGTGCCAGCAGCTTAGGGGAGTATAGCAATCAGCCCCAGCATTTT.

The chain has TRBV6-4 and TRBJ2-7; 8 nucleotides agree with TRBD2. Germline V gene lookup returns CDR1 MRHNA and CDR2 SNTAGT. CDR3 length: 15 amino acids. The trim removed 4 bases at V and 4 bases at J, leaving 9 bases unmatched. In DNA form, the CDR3 reads TGTGCCAGCAGTGTGGAAGCCGGGGGGGCTTACGAGCAGTACTTC. Its protein is CASSVEAGGAYEQYF.

This clone came up once. The rearrangement uses TRBV6-5 and TRBJ2-4, with a possible D match to TRBD2 (6 bases). Germline V CDR1 and CDR2: MNHEY, SVGAGI. V was cut by 10 bases and J by 5 bases, with 21 bases left in between. The CDR3 is 15 amino acids. CDR3 bases: TGTGCCACCCGCTCCCCTTTCGGGGGTCAAAACATTCAGTACTTC. Its translation is CATRSPFGGQNIQYF.

The chain is built from TRBV4-1 and TRBJ2-3; 8 bases match TRBD2. The V gene end was trimmed by 6 bases and the J gene end by 2 bases; junction bases not matched to a gene: 7. The length of the CDR3 is 15 residues. CDR1 is MGHRA, CDR2 YSYEKL, per germline. This CDR3 reads CASRWGLGATDTQYF. The CDR3 nucleotides are TGCGCCAGCAGGTGGGGACTAGGGGCCACAGATACGCAGTATTTT.

The chain couples TRBV30 to TRBJ1-2, with D possibly TRBD1 on 6 matching bases. The CDR3 contains 13 residues. The germline V gene has CDR1 GTSNPN and CDR2 SVGIG (reference sequence). Trimming took 0 bases from V and 4 from J, leaving 9 bases between them. The chain's CDR3 is CAWSVDSAYGYTF. The CDR3 coding sequence is TGTGCCTGGAGTGTGGACAGCGCCTATGGCTACACCTTC. Using reference TRBV30 and TRBJ1-2 for the parts outside the CDR3, the full variable domain is SQTIHQWPATLVQPVGSPLSLECTVEGTSNPNLYWYRQAAGRGLQLLFYSVGIGQISSEVPQNLSASRPQDRQFILSSKKLLLSDSGFYLCAWSVDSAYGYTFGSGTRLTVV.

This chain uses TRBV5-8 with TRBJ1-1, with 10 bases that match TRBD1. The length of the CDR3 is 15 residues. J was trimmed by 7 bases and V by 2 bases; bases with no gene match: 8. Germline V lookup: CDR1 SGHTS, CDR2 YDEGEE. This CDR3 is CASSLTGTGVLEAFF. The CDR3 DNA follows: TGTGCCAGCAGCTTAACCGGGACAGGGGTCCTTGAAGCTTTCTTT.